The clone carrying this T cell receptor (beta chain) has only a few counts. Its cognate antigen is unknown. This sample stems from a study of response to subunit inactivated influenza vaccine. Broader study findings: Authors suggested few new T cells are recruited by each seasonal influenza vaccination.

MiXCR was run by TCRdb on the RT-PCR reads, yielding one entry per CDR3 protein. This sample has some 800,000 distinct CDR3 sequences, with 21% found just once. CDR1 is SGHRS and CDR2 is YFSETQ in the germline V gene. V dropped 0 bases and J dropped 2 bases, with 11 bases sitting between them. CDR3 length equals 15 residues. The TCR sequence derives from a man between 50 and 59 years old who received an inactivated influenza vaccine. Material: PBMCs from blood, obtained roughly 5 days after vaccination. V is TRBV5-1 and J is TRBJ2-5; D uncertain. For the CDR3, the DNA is TGCGCCAGCAGCTTGGAAAGTGGGGTTCAAGAGACCCAGTACTTC. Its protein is CASSLESGVQETQYF.